The present entry profiles one TCR beta chain with its context. The data are from a study of blood T cell repertoires in COVID-19. CDR1 ENHRY and CDR2 SYGVKD come from the germline V gene. Trimming removed 4 bases at V and 5 bases at J, with 15 bases between. The CDR3 is made up of 16 amino acids. Original analysis: Reference gene primers were amplified, and this amplification served to estimate nucleated cell counts. Generated by immunoSEQ multiplex PCR, the TCRdb table keeps only in-frame clones and is missing some. Clone size and V and J calls were adopted from that table, with D and trimming inferred from the DNA. This sample has more than 140,000 clones, with around 90% found just once.

The sequencing input was peripheral blood. The TCR comes from an older woman with acute or convalescent COVID-19. The V gene is TRBV10-3, the J gene TRBJ1-6, with D unclear. CDR3 amino acids: CAISAGSATDNSPLHF. The CDR3 bases are TGTGCCATCAGTGCAGGCAGTGCCACGGATAATTCACCCCTCCACTTT.